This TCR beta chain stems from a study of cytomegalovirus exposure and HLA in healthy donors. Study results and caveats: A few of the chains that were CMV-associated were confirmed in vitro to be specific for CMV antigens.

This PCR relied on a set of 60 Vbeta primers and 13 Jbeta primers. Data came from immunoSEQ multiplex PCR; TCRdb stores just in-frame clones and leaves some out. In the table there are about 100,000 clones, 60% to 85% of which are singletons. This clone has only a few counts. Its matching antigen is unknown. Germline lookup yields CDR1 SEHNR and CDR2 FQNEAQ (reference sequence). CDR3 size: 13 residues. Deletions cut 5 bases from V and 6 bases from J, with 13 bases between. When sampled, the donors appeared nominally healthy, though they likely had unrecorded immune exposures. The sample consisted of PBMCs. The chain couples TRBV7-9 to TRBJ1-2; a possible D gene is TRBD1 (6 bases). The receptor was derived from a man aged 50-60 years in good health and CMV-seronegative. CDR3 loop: CASSPRAGDGYTF. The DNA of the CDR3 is TGTGCCAGCAGCCCCAGGGCAGGGGATGGCTACACCTTC.